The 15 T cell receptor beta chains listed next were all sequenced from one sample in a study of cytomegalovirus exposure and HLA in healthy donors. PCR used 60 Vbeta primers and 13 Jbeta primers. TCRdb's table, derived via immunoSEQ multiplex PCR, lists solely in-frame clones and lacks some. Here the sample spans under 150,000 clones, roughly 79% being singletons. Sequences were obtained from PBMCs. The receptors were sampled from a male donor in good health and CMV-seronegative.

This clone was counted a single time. As DNA, the CDR3 is TGCGCCAGCAGCTTCAATGTAGCGGGAGGCTACGAGCAGTACTTC. Protein product: CASSFNVAGGYEQYF. The V gene is TRBV5-1, the J gene TRBJ2-7, with TRBD2 matching over 10 bases. V shed 2 bases and J 3 bases; nucleotides not matched to a gene: 5. Germline assignment: CDR1 SGHRS and CDR2 YFSETQ. The CDR3 runs 15 residues.

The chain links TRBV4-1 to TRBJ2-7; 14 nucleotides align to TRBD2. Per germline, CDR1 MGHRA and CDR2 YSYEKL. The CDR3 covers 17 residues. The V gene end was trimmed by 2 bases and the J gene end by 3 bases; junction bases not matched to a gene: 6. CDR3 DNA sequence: TGCGCCAGCAGCCAATCGGGACTAGCGGGAGTGAACTACGAGCAGTACTTC. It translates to CASSQSGLAGVNYEQYF.

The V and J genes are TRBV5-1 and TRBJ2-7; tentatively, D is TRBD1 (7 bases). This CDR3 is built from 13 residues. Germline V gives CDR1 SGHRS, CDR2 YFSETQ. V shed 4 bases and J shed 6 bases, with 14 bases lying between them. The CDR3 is CASSLGQGGEQYF. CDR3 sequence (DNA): TGCGCCAGCAGCCTAGGTCAGGGGGGCGAGCAGTACTTC.

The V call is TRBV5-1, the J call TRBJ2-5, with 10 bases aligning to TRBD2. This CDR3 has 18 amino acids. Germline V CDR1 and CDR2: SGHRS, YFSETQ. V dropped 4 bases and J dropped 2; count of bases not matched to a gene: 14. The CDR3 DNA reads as TGCGCCAGCAGCCTACGGCCCCTAGCGGGAGTAAATCAAGAGACCCAGTACTTC. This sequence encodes CASSLRPLAGVNQETQYF.

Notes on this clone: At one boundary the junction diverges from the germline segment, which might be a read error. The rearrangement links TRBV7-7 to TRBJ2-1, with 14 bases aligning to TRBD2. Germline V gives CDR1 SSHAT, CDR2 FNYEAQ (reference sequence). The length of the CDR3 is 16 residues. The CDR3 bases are TGTGCTAGCAGCCCAAGACTAGCGGGGGGGACAAATGAGCAGTTCTTC. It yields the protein CASSPRLAGGTNEQFF.

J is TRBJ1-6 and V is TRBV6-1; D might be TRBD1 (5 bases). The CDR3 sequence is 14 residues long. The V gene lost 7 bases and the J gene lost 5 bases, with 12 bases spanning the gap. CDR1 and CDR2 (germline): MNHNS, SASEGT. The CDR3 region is CASTATGDNSPLHF. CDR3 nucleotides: TGTGCCAGCACCGCAACAGGAGATAATTCACCCCTCCACTTT.

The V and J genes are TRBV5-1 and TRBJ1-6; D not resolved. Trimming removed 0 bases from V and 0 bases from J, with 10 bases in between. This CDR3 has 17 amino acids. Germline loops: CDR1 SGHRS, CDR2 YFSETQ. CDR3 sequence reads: CASSLDVGSSYNSPLHF. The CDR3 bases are TGCGCCAGCAGCTTGGATGTGGGGAGCTCCTATAATTCACCCCTCCACTTT.

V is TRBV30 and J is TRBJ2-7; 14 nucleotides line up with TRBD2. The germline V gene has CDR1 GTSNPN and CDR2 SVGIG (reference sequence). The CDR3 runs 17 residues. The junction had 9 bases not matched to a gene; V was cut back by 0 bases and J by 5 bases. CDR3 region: CAWSVERTSGRKNEQYF. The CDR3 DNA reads TGTGCCTGGAGTGTAGAACGGACTAGCGGGAGGAAAAACGAGCAGTACTTC.

CDR3 amino acids: CASSLGGQGMTTEAFF. DNA of the CDR3: TGCGCCAGCAGCTTGGGGGGCCAGGGGATGACCACTGAAGCTTTCTTT. J is TRBJ1-1 and V is TRBV5-1; the D gene is possibly TRBD1 (6 bases). The CDR3 loop spans 16 amino acids. Germline V gives CDR1 SGHRS, CDR2 YFSETQ. V was shortened by 0 bases and J by 4 bases, with 16 bases between the two germline ends.

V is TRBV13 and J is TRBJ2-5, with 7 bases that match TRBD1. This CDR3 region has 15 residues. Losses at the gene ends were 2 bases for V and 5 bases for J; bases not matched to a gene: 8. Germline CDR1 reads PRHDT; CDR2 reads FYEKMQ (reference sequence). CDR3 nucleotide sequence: TGTGCCAGCAGCTTACAGAACAGGGGTCGCGAGACCCAGTACTTC. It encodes CASSLQNRGRETQYF. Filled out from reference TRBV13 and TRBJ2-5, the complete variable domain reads AAGVIQSPRHLIKEKRETATLKCYPIPRHDTVYWYQQGPGQDPQFLISFYEKMQSDKGSIPDRFSAQQFSDYHSELNMSSLELGDSALYFCASSLQNRGRETQYFGPGTRLLVL.

CDR3 sequence (DNA): TGTGCCAGCAGCTTGGGCCTCTCCTACGAGCAGTACTTC. Encoded protein: CASSLGLSYEQYF. This chain uses TRBV7-9 with TRBJ2-5; D is unresolved. The J call is uncertain, as TRBJ2-7 better fits the DNA end. CDR1 is SEHNR and CDR2 is FQNEAQ in the germline V gene (reference sequence). This CDR3 is 13 amino acids long.

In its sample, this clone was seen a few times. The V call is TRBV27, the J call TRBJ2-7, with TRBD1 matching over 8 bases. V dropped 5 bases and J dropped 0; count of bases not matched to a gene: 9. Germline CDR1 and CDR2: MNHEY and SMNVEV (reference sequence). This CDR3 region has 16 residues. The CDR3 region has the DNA TGTGCCAGCAGTCCCGACAGGGGCGCCCTCTCCTACGAGCAGTACTTC. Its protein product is CASSPDRGALSYEQYF.

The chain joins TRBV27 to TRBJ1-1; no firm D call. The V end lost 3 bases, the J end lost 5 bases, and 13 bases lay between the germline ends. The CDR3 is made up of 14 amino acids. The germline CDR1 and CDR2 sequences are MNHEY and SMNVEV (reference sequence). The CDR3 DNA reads TGTGCCAGCAGTTTCGCGGGAATTGGGACTGAAGCTTTCTTT. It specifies CASSFAGIGTEAFF.

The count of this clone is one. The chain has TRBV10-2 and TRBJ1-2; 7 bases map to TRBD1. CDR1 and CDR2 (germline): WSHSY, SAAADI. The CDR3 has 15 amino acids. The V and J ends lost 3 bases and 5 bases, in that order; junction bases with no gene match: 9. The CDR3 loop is CASSDSTGSHYGYTF. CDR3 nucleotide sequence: TGCGCCAGCAGTGACTCGACAGGGAGCCATTATGGCTACACCTTC.

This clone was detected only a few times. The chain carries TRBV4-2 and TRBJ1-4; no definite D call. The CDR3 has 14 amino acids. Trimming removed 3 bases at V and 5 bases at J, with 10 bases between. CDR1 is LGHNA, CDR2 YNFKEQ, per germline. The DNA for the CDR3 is TGTGCCAGCAGCCAGCAGAGGGCGAATGAAAAACTGTTTTTT. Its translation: CASSQQRANEKLFF.